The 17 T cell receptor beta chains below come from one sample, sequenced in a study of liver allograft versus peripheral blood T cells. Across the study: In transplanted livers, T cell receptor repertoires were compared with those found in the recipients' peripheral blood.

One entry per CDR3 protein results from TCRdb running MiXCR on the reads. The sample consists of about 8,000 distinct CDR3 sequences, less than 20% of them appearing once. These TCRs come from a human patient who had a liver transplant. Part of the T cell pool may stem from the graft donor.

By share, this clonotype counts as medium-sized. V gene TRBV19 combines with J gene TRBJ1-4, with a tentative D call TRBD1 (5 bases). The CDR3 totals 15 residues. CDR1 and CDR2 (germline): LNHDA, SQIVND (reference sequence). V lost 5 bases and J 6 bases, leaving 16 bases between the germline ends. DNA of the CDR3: TGTGCCAGTAGTCCGGGGCCCGGGGTGTATGAAAAACTGTTTTTT. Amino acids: CASSPGPGVYEKLFF. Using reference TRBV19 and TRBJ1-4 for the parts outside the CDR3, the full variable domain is DGGITQSPKYLFRKEGQNVTLSCEQNLNHDAMYWYRQDPGQGLRLIYYSQIVNDFQKGDIAEGYSVSREKKESFPLTVTSAQKNPTAFYLCASSPGPGVYEKLFFGSGTQLSVL.

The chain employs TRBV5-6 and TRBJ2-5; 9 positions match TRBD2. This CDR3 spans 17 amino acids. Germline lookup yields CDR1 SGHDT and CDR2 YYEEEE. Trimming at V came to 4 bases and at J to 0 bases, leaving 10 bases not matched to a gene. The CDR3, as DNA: TGTGCCAGCAGCCAACCGTTTAGCGGGGGATACCAAGAGACCCAGTACTTC. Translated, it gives CASSQPFSGGYQETQYF.

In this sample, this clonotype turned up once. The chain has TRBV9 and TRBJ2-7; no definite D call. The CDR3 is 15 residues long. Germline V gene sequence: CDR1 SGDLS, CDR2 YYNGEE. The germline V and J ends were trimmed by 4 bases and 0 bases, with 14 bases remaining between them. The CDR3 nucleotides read TGTGCCAGCAGCCTCGGGCATCGGAGCTCCTACGAGCAGTACTTC. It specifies CASSLGHRSSYEQYF.

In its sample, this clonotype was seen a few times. The CDR3 coding sequence is TGTGCCAGCAGTGAATACATTAACTATGGCTACACCTTC. Protein product: CASSEYINYGYTF. This chain uses TRBV25-1 with TRBJ1-2; D unclear. The CDR3 spans 13 residues. V dropped 0 bases and J dropped 1 base, with 3 bases sitting between them. CDR1 and CDR2 from the germline V gene are MGHDK and SYGVNS.

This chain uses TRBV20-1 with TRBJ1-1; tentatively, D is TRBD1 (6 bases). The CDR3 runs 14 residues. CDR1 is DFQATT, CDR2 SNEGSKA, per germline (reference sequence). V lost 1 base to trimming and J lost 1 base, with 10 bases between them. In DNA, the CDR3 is TGCAGTGCTAGAGGGGGGGGCGAGAACACTGAAGCTTTCTTT. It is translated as CSARGGGENTEAFF.

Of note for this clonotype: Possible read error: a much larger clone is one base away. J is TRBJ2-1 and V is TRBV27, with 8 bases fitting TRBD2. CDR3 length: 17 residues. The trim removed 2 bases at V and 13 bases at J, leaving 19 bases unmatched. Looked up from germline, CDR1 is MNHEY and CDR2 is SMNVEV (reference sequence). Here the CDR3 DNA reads TGTGCCAGCAGTTTAAGCCCCTCCGGACTAGCCGGAGAGACCCAGTTCTTC. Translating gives CASSLSPSGLAGETQFF.

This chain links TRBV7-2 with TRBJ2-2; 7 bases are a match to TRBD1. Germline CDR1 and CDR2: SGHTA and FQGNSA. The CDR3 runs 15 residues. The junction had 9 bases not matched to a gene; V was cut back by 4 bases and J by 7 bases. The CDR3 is CASSSKTGSIGELFF. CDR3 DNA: TGTGCCAGCAGCTCAAAGACAGGGAGCATCGGGGAGCTGTTTTTT.

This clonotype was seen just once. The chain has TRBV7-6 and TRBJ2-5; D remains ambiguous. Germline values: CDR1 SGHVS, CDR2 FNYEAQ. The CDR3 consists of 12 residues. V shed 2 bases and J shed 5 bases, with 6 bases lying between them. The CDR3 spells CASSLSSETQYF. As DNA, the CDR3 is TGTGCCAGCAGCTTATCGTCGGAGACCCAGTACTTC.

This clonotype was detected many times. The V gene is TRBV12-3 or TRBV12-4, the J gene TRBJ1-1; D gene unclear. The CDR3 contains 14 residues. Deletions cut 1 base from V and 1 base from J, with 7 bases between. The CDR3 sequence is CASSLGSGNTEAFF. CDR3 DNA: TGTGCCAGCAGTTTAGGATCCGGGAACACTGAAGCTTTCTTT.

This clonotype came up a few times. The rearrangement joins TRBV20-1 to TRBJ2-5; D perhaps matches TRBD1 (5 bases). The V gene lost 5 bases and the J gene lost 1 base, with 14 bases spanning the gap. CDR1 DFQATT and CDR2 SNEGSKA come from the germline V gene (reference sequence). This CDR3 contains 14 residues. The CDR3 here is CSAPTARTQETQYF. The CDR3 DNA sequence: TGCAGTGCTCCGACAGCCCGAACCCAAGAGACCCAGTACTTC.

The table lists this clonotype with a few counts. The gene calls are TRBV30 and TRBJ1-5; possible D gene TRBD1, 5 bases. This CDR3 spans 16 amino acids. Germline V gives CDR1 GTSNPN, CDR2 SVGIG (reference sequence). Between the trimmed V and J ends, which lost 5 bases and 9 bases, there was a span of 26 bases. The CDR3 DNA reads TGTGCCTGGGGGTCACGGGACGGGCAGGTTATCCGGCCCCAGCATTTT. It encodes CAWGSRDGQVIRPQHF.

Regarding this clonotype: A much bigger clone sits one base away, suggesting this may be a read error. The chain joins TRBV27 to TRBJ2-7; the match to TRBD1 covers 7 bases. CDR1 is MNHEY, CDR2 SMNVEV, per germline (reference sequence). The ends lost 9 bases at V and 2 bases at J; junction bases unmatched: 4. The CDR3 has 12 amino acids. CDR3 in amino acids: CARSDRAYEQYF. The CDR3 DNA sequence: TGTGCCAGAAGCGACAGGGCCTACGAGCAGTACTTC.

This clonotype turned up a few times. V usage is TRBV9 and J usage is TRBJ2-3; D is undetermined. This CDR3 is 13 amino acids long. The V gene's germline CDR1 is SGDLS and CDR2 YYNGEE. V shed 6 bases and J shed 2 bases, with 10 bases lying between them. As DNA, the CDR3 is TGTGCCAGCACCCTGGCGGACACAGATACGCAGTATTTT. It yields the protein CASTLADTDTQYF.

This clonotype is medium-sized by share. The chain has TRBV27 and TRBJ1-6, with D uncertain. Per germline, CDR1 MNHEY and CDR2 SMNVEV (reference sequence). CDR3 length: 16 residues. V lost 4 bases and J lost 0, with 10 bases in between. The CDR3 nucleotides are TGTGCCAGCAGTTCCTCCTTTAGCTCCTATAATTCACCCCTCCACTTT. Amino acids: CASSSSFSSYNSPLHF.

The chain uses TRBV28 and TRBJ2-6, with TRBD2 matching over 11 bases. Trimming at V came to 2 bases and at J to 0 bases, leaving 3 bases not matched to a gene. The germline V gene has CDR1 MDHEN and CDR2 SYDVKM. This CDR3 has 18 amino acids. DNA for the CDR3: TGTGCCAGCAGTTTAGCTAGCGGGGGGTTCTCTGGGGCCAACGTCCTGACTTTC. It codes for CASSLASGGFSGANVLTF. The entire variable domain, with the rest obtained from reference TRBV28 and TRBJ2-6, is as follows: DVKVTQSSRYLVKRTGEKVFLECVQDMDHENMFWYRQDPGLGLRLIYFSYDVKMKEKGDIPEGYSVSREKKERFSLILESASTNQTSMYLCASSLASGGFSGANVLTFGAGSRLTVL.

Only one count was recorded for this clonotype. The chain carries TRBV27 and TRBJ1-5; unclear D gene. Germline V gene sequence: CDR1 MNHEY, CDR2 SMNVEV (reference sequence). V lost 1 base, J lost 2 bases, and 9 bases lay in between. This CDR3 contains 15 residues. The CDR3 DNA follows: TGTGCCAGCAGTTTATATTCAGGCCGCAATCAGCCCCAGCATTTT. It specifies CASSLYSGRNQPQHF.

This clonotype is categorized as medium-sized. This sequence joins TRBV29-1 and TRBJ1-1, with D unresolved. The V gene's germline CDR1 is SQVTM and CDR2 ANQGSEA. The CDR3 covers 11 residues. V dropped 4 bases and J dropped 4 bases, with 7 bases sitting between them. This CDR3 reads CSVVGITEAFF. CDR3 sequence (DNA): TGCAGCGTTGTAGGTATCACTGAAGCTTTCTTT.